The 11 T cell receptor beta chains reported below all come from one sample, sequenced in a study of blood T cell repertoires in COVID-19. TCRdb's copy holds only in-frame clones and misses some; the assay was immunoSEQ multiplex PCR. The table includes some 270,000 clones, 80% to 85% detected once. Sample: peripheral blood. The source is a woman aged 40 to 50 who had recovered from COVID-19.

This sequence joins TRBV11-2 and TRBJ2-3, with TRBD1 as a possible D gene (5 bases). Germline CDR1 and CDR2: SGHAT and FQNNGV. Trimming took 5 bases from V and 10 from J, leaving 16 bases between them. This CDR3 contains 13 residues. The CDR3 nucleotides are TGTGCCAGCAGCATCCAACAGGTCCAGGCGCAGTATTTT. Translated: CASSIQQVQAQYF.

The CDR3 bases are TGTGCCACCAGCAGGACAGGTAACAATCAGCCCCAGCATTTT. This translates into CATSRTGNNQPQHF. This chain connects TRBV15 to TRBJ1-5, with D possibly TRBD1 on 6 matching bases. Germline lookup yields CDR1 LNHNV and CDR2 YYDKDF (reference sequence). V lost 3 bases and J 3 bases, leaving 9 bases between the germline ends. The CDR3 sequence is 14 residues long.

This sequence joins TRBV5-1 and TRBJ2-2, with TRBD1 identical over 9 bases. The ends lost 9 bases at V and 5 bases at J; junction bases unmatched: 11. Germline V gives CDR1 SGHRS, CDR2 YFSETQ. This CDR3 has 15 amino acids. The chain's CDR3 is CATTPGTGITGELFF. CDR3 coding DNA: TGCGCCACCACACCCGGGACAGGGATTACCGGGGAGCTGTTTTTT.

The chain is built from TRBV28 and TRBJ2-3; D ambiguous. The germline CDR1 and CDR2 sequences are MDHEN and SYDVKM. V lost 5 bases and J 2 bases, leaving 8 bases between the germline ends. This CDR3 region has 13 residues. The CDR3 is CASSPNPTDTQYF. In DNA form, the CDR3 reads TGTGCCAGCAGTCCTAACCCCACAGATACGCAGTATTTT.

The V call is TRBV15, the J call TRBJ1-3, with 7 bases identical to TRBD1. The CDR3 loop spans 14 amino acids. The germline V gene encodes CDR1 LNHNV and CDR2 YYDKDF (reference sequence). V trimming: 3 bases; J trimming: 2 bases; junction bases outside the gene matches: 1. CDR3 nucleotides: TGTGCCACCAGCAGGGACAGGACTGGAAACACCATATATTTT. The encoded protein is CATSRDRTGNTIYF.

The genes are TRBV24-1 and TRBJ2-1; 9 nucleotides match TRBD1. This CDR3 contains 17 residues. Germline loops: CDR1 KGHDR, CDR2 SFDVKD. J lost 9 bases, V lost 4 bases, and 15 bases had no gene match. DNA of the CDR3: TGTGCCACCAGTGACCCTGGGGGACAGGGAAGTCTGAGTGAGCAGTTCTTC. Encoded protein: CATSDPGGQGSLSEQFF.

J is TRBJ1-5 and V is TRBV28, with TRBD1 as a possible D gene (5 bases). The CDR3 consists of 14 residues. Trimming removed 3 bases from V and 7 bases from J, with 13 bases in between. Germline CDR1 and CDR2: MDHEN and SYDVKM. In DNA form, the CDR3 reads TGTGCCAGCAGTTTGAGACAGTACGGACAGCCCCAGCATTTT. Protein product: CASSLRQYGQPQHF.

In its sample, this clone was seen many times. V gene TRBV30 combines with J gene TRBJ1-2; 7 nucleotides agree with TRBD1. CDR3 size: 15 residues. V lost 7 bases, J lost 5 bases, and 16 bases stayed unmatched. Germline V gene sequence: CDR1 GTSNPN, CDR2 SVGIG (reference sequence). CDR3 in amino acids: CASQKIPTGKYGYTF. The CDR3 coding sequence is TGTGCCTCCCAAAAGATTCCGACAGGGAAGTATGGCTACACCTTC.

This clone appeared many times. The chain joins TRBV19 to TRBJ1-1; the D is unclear. Germline assignment: CDR1 LNHDA and CDR2 SQIVND (reference sequence). Trimming pared 7 bases from V and 0 bases from J, leaving 15 bases between. The CDR3 is made up of 15 amino acids. In nucleotides, the CDR3 is TGTGCCAGTACCCCGGGGAGATTCATGAACACTGAAGCTTTCTTT. It encodes CASTPGRFMNTEAFF.

The chain employs TRBV10-3 and TRBJ2-3; D not certain. The V end lost 6 bases, the J end lost 6 bases, and 10 bases lay between the germline ends. The germline gives CDR1 ENHRY, CDR2 SYGVKD. The CDR3 runs 12 residues. CDR3 sequence (DNA): TGTGCCATCAGAGGTGGAGCGGATACGCAGTATTTT. This encodes CAIRGGADTQYF.

This clone has just a few counts. The rearrangement links TRBV2 to TRBJ1-4; 9 bases align to TRBD1. V lost 7 bases to trimming and J lost 11 bases; unmatched junction nucleotides: 8. The length of the CDR3 is 13 residues. Germline V gene lookup returns CDR1 SNHLY and CDR2 FYNNEI. The DNA of the CDR3 is TGTGCCAGCACCGGGACAGGGAGTGTGAAACTGTTTTTT. Its protein product is CASTGTGSVKLFF.